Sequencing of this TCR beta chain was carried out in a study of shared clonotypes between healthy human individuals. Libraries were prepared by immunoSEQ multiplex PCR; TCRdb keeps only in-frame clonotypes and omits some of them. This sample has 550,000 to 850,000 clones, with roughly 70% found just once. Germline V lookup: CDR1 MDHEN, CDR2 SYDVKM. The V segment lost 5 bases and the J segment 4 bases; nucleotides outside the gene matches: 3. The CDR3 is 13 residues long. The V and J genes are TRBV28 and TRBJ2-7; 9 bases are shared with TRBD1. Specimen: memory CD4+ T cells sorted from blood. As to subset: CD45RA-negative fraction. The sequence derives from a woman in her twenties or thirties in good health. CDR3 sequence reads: CASSRTGAYEQYF. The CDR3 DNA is TGTGCCAGCAGTCGGACAGGGGCATACGAGCAGTACTTC.